This TCR beta chain was sequenced during a study of T-cell reconstitution after alpha-beta-depleted transplantation in children. Study-wide points: TCRbeta diversity was high at day 60 in some patients (a result of surviving recipient T cells and thymic progenitors).

A TCRbeta library incorporating unique molecular identifiers was prepared. TCRdb recomputed calls from the PCR reads with MiXCR, one row per CDR3 protein. Found here are fewer than 550,000 distinct CDR3 sequences, about 10% of them singletons; the top ten hold approximately 15%. As to this clonotype: Its antigen is unidentified.

V lost 2 bases and J 2 bases, leaving 10 bases between the germline ends. This CDR3 spans 14 amino acids. Germline V gene lookup returns CDR1 MNHEY and CDR2 SVGAGI. The receptor was derived from a female patient aged 2-9 years who had a stem cell transplant for aplastic anemia, so the T cells may come from the graft donor. The rearrangement joins TRBV6-5 to TRBJ2-7; D may be TRBD2 (5 bases). Sequenced here: PBMCs, mostly from graft donor cells, sampled 180 days after TCRalphabeta/CD19-depleted stem cell transplant. CDR3 protein: CASSYPSPPYEQYF. In DNA form, the CDR3 reads TGTGCCAGCAGTTACCCTAGCCCGCCCTACGAGCAGTACTTC.